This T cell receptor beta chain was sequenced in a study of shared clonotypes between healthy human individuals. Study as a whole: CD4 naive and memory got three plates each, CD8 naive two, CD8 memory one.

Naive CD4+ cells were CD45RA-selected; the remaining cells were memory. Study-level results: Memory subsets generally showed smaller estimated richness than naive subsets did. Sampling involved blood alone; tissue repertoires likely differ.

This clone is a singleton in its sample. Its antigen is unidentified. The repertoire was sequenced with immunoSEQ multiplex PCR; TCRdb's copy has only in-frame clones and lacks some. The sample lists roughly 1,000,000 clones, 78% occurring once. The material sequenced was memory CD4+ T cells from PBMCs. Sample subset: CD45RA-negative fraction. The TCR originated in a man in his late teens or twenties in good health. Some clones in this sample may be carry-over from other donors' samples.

The CDR3 sequence is CASSYLASGAGNTIYF. In DNA form, the CDR3 reads TGTGCCAGCAGTTACTTGGCGTCGGGAGCTGGAAACACCATATATTTT. V and J are TRBV6-5 and TRBJ1-3, with D uncertain. Per the germline V gene, CDR1 is MNHEY and CDR2 is SVGAGI. This CDR3 region has 16 residues. V lost 1 base to trimming and J lost 2 bases, with 12 bases between them.